The source of this TCR beta chain is a study of beta chain features in type 1 diabetes. To note about this clone: What it binds is not known.

The sequenced template was cDNA made from the entire isolated RNA. Here immunoSEQ multiplex PCR was the method, and the copy in TCRdb shows in-frame clones only, minus some. The repertoire consists of approximately 600,000 clones, with roughly 12% occurring once and the leading ten covering more than 0.1%. Germline loops: CDR1 SGHRS, CDR2 YFSETQ. The CDR3 is 14 residues long. V lost 4 bases and J lost 4; bases outside the gene matches: 5. Notes on the study in general: Type 1 diabetes patients had VDJ junctions that carried fewer insertions and more deletions. TCRB CDR3s were moderately but significantly shorter in Type 1 diabetes patients in all four CD4+ subsets.

The sequence came from a man aged 25-45 years with type 1 diabetes. Sequencing was performed on naive CD4+ T cells from blood. The gene calls are TRBV5-1 and TRBJ1-1; 9 nucleotides align to TRBD1. DNA for the CDR3: TGCGCCAGCAGCCCACAGGGGGCGGGCACTGAAGCTTTCTTT. Amino acid sequence: CASSPQGAGTEAFF.